This T cell receptor beta chain was retrieved from a study of T cell responses to AZD1222 COVID-19 vaccine. The study, taken as a whole, reports: CD4 TCRs associated with vaccination spanned spike, dominating at 160-218 and 743-854. After the peak T cell response, and only then, were repertoires sampled.

With respect to this clone: Its specificity is unknown.

The V and J ends lost 3 bases and 8 bases respectively, with 8 bases between them. CDR1 and CDR2 from the germline V gene are LNHDA and SQIVND (reference sequence). The CDR3 is made up of 12 amino acids. TCRdb keeps only in-frame clones here, not all; method: immunoSEQ multiplex PCR. The table lists about 48,000 clones, approximately 89% of them singletons. The rearrangement uses TRBV19 and TRBJ2-1; no reliable D call. The sample was peripheral blood, taken 28 days after the second AZD1222 dose. The TCR originated in an adult who received the AZD1222 COVID-19 vaccine. The CDR3 is CASSIRTHEQFF. The CDR3, as DNA: TGTGCCAGTAGTATTCGTACTCATGAGCAGTTCTTC. The entire variable domain, with the rest obtained from reference TRBV19 and TRBJ2-1, is as follows: DGGITQSPKYLFRKEGQNVTLSCEQNLNHDAMYWYRQDPGQGLRLIYYSQIVNDFQKGDIAEGYSVSREKKESFPLTVTSAQKNPTAFYLCASSIRTHEQFFGPGTRLTVL.